The subject of this entry is one T cell receptor (beta chain). This entry is derived from a study of shared clonotypes between healthy human individuals. Germline values: CDR1 SGHRS, CDR2 YFSETQ. The CDR3 is made up of 13 amino acids. V was clipped by 4 bases and J by 4 bases, with 12 bases between them. Every immunoSEQ plate was one replicate of a subset's evenly spread DNA. This table comes from immunoSEQ multiplex PCR, and its TCRdb copy is limited to in-frame clones, with some not included. The sample includes approximately 700,000 clones, 73% of them seen just once. The chain is built from TRBV5-1 and TRBJ2-7; D is perhaps TRBD2 (6 bases). Sequenced sample: memory CD4+ T cells sorted from blood. Subset defined: CD45RA-negative fraction. This TCR came from a woman in her 30s in good health. CDR3 in DNA: TGCGCCAGCAGCGCGACTAGACCGTACGAGCAGTACTTC. Translation: CASSATRPYEQYF.